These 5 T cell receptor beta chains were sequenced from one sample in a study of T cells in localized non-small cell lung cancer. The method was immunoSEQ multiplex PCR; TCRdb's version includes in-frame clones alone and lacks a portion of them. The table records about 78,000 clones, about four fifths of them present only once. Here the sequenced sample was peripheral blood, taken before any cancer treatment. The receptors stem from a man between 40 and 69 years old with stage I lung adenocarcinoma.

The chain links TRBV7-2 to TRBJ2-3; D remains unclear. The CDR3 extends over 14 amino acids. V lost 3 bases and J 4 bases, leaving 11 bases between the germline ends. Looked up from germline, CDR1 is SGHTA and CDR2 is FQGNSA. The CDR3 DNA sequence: TGTGCCAGCAGCTTTAAGGTCGGGCCAGATACGCAGTATTTT. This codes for CASSFKVGPDTQYF.

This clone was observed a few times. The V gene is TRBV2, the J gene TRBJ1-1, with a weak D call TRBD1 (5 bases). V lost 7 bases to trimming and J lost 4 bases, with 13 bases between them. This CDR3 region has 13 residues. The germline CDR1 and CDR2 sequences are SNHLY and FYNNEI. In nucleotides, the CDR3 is TGTGCCAGCACCCAGGGTGAGGGCACTGAAGCTTTCTTT. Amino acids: CASTQGEGTEAFF.

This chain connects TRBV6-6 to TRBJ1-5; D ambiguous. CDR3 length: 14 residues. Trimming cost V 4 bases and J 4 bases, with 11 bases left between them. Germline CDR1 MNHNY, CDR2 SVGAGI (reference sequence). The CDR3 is CASSSKGANQPQHF. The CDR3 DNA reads TGTGCCAGCAGTTCAAAAGGAGCTAATCAGCCCCAGCATTTT.

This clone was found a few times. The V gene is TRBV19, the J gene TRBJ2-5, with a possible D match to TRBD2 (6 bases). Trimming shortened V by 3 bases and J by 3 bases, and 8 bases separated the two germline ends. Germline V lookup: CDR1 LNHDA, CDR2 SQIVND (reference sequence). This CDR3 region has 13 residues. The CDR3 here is CASSIGGEETQYF. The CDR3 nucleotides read TGTGCCAGTAGTATCGGCGGGGAAGAGACCCAGTACTTC.

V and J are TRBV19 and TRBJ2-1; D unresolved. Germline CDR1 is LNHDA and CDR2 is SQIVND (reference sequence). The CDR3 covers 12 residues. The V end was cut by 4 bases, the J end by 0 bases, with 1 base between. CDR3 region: CASSTSYNEQFF. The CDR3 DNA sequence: TGTGCCAGTAGTACCTCCTACAATGAGCAGTTCTTC.